This T cell receptor (beta chain) was captured in a study of vaccination effects on CD4 cells after COVID-19. General study points: Late in the post-vaccination period, infection-induced and vaccine-induced clones underwent marked clonal contraction.

Trimming left V 0 bases short and J 8 bases short, with 15 bases between. This CDR3 has 15 residues. Germline-derived CDR1 and CDR2 are SGHRS and YFSETQ. Turning to this clone: Its antigen remains unknown.

Here immunoSEQ multiplex PCR was the method, and the copy in TCRdb shows in-frame clones only, minus some. In the table there are 20,000 to 25,000 clones, approximately 77% of which are singletons. Antigen-specific CD4+ T cells were expanded with viral peptide pools in the ViraFEST assay before sequencing. Culturing for 10 days preceded CD4+ T cell isolation. Subjects were given two BNT162b2 or mRNA-1273 vaccine doses. The source is a human donor who received a COVID-19 vaccine. The V and J genes are TRBV5-1 and TRBJ1-5; D is ambiguous. The sequenced sample was CD4+ T cells from PBMCs cultured with HCoV-NL63 spike peptides, obtained after COVID-19 vaccination. The CDR3 DNA sequence: TGCGCCAGCAGCTTGGAACGGAGTAGATGGGAGCCCCAGCATTTT. Translated: CASSLERSRWEPQHF.